These 2 T cell receptor beta chains originate from one sample sequenced in a study of blood T cell repertoires in COVID-19. The table came from immunoSEQ multiplex PCR; TCRdb's copy has only in-frame clones and leaves some out. The sample yields some 78,000 clones, roughly 91% seen once. The material sequenced was peripheral blood. The receptors were gathered from a woman between 45 and 65 years old in a cohort sampled during active COVID-19.

The rearrangement links TRBV6-1 to TRBJ1-3; possible D gene TRBD1, 5 bases. This CDR3 contains 17 residues. V lost 2 bases and J lost 1, with 15 bases in between. Germline CDR1 reads MNHNS; CDR2 reads SASEGT. The CDR3 nucleotides read TGTGCCAGCAGTGAAATCAGGGTGGCTACATCTGGAAACACCATATATTTT. Translated, it gives CASSEIRVATSGNTIYF.

V and J are TRBV27 and TRBJ2-1; D unresolved. This CDR3 region has 16 residues. Trimming removed 2 bases at V and 1 base at J, with 12 bases between. In germline, CDR1 is MNHEY, CDR2 SMNVEV (reference sequence). The DNA of the CDR3 is TGTGCCAGCAGTTTAACCGTGTCCAGGTCCTACAATGAGCAGTTCTTC. It encodes CASSLTVSRSYNEQFF.